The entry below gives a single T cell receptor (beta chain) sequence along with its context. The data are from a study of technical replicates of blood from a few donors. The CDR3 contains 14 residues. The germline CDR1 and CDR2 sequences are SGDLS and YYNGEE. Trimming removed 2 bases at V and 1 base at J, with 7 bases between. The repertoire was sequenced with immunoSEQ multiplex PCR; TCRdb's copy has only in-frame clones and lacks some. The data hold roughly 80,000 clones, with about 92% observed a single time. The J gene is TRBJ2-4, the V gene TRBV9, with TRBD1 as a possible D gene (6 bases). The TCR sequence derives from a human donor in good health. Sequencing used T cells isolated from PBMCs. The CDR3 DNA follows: TGTGCCAGCAGCGTTACAGGGGCCAAAAACATTCAGTACTTC. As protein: CASSVTGAKNIQYF.